This entry describes one T cell receptor beta chain. Its specificity is unknown. The data originate from a study of blood T cells in healthy people across ages. Study-level points and caveats: Without sorted subsets, naive and antigen-experienced compartments could not be conclusively compared. The authors considered diversity estimates from one million T cells to be underestimates. More naive CD4+ cells and higher diversity marked long-lived donors relative to aged donors.

Then a second PCR, running roughly 7 to 11 cycles, was carried out with a sample-barcoded 5' primer and a J-beta primer mix. Each cDNA molecule was tagged by a template-switch adaptor that had 12 random nucleotides. One entry per CDR3 protein results from TCRdb running MiXCR on the 5' RACE reads. The sample contains 1.5 million to 2 million distinct CDR3 sequences, 40% to 55% of which appear only once. Germline values: CDR1 SGHDN, CDR2 FVKESK. With V trimmed by 0 bases and J by 4 bases, 3 bases remained unmatched. The CDR3 loop spans 16 amino acids. This clonotype originated in a woman in her forties in good health. Source material: blood. The chain employs TRBV14 and TRBJ2-1, with 10 bases lining up with TRBD2. CDR3: CASSQEGSGRYNEQFF. Here the CDR3 DNA reads TGTGCCAGCAGCCAAGAGGGTAGCGGGAGGTACAATGAGCAGTTCTTC.